This T cell receptor (beta chain) comes out of a study of OX40 agonist ivuxolimab in advanced cancers. CDR3 size: 15 residues. Trimming removed 0 bases at V and 1 base at J, with 10 bases between. Per germline, CDR1 SGHNT and CDR2 YYREEE (reference sequence). The table came from immunoSEQ multiplex PCR; TCRdb's copy has only in-frame clones and leaves some out. The sample consists of more than 80,000 clones, over 75% of them appearing once. Sequenced here: CD4+ or CD8+ T cells sorted from blood, sampled in a trial of the OX40 agonist ivuxolimab. The genes are TRBV5-4 and TRBJ2-5, with a tentative D call TRBD2 (6 bases). This receptor was obtained from an adult with an advanced solid tumor such as melanoma, head and neck, liver or kidney cancer. Here the CDR3 DNA reads TGTGCCAGCAGCTTGGAGGGGACTTCCCAAGAGACCCAGTACTTC. Translated, it gives CASSLEGTSQETQYF.